These T cell receptor beta chains were read from a single sample in a study of technical replicates of blood from a few donors. Clones were read by immunoSEQ multiplex PCR, and TCRdb kept only the in-frame ones, dropping some. The profile covers 75,000 to 95,000 clones, with around 94% appearing a single time and about 0.39% taken by the ten largest. Sequencing was done on a sample of T cells isolated from PBMCs. These receptor sequences come from a human donor in good health. Both conserved end residues are part of each CDR3. D genes are given only for firm matches. Clone size is stated in some rows and not others, as once, few, many or a class when expanded.

j_call clone_size cdr3_length d_call v_call cdr3_aa cdr3_nt
TRBJ1-5 . 13 . TRBV30 CAWSSGGNQPQHF TGTGCCTGGAGTTCGGGGGGGAATCAGCCCCAGCATTTT
TRBJ2-5 . 15 TRBD2 TRBV2 CASSELREARETQYF TGTGCCAGCAGTGAATTGCGGGAGGCGCGGGAGACCCAGTACTTC
TRBJ1-2 . 14 . TRBV7-2 CASSPYRAEYGYTF TGTGCCAGCAGCCCTTACAGGGCCGAGTATGGCTACACCTTC
TRBJ1-3 . 15 TRBD1 TRBV5-8 CASSPDRGRGNTIYF TGTGCCAGCAGCCCCGACAGGGGGCGAGGAAACACCATATATTTT
TRBJ1-1 . 15 . TRBV6-5 CASTYGGTMNTEAFF TGTGCCAGCACCTACGGGGGGACTATGAACACTGAAGCTTTCTTT
TRBJ2-5 few 14 . TRBV10-1 CASSDQGGQETQYF TGCGCCAGCAGTGATCAGGGGGGCCAAGAGACCCAGTACTTC
TRBJ2-1 . 13 . TRBV10-3 CAISESLYNEQFF TGTGCCATCAGTGAGTCACTCTACAATGAGCAGTTCTTC
TRBJ1-4 . 15 . TRBV30 CAWSVHLGTGEKLFF TGTGCCTGGAGTGTACACCTGGGTACGGGTGAAAAACTGTTTTTT
TRBJ2-7 . 12 . TRBV30 CAWRGGSYEQYF TGTGCCTGGCGAGGGGGATCCTACGAGCAGTACTTC
TRBJ2-3 . 14 . TRBV5-8 CASSLRQGTDTQYF TGTGCCAGCAGCTTGCGGCAGGGCACAGATACGCAGTATTTT
TRBJ1-1 . 11 . TRBV23-1 CASSQDSGRFF TGCGCCAGCAGTCAAGACTCCGGAAGGTTCTTT
TRBJ2-1 . 13 . TRBV7-3 CASSSGVYNEQFF TGTGCCAGCAGCTCAGGGGTCTACAATGAGCAGTTCTTC
TRBJ2-7 few 13 TRBD2 TRBV29-1 CSVASGRDYEQYF TGCAGCGTTGCTAGCGGGAGAGACTACGAGCAGTACTTC
TRBJ1-2 medium-sized 13 . TRBV7-2 CASSLQGSDGYTF TGTGCCAGCAGCTTACAGGGATCGGATGGCTACACCTTC
TRBJ1-5 once 17 TRBD1 TRBV7-2 CASSLVGGRGINQPQHF TGTGCCAGCAGCTTAGTAGGGGGCCGAGGTATTAATCAGCCCCAGCATTTT
TRBJ2-1 . 19 TRBD2 TRBV9 CASSQGGGLAGGPGNEQFF TGTGCCAGCAGCCAAGGTGGTGGACTAGCGGGAGGGCCCGGCAATGAGCAGTTCTTC
TRBJ1-5 few 14 . TRBV27 CASSQDGSNQPQHF TGTGCCAGCAGTCAGGATGGGAGCAATCAGCCCCAGCATTTT
TRBJ2-7 . 14 TRBD1 TRBV9 CASSVAEQGYEQYF TGTGCCAGCAGCGTAGCTGAACAGGGGTACGAGCAGTACTTC
TRBJ1-4 once 15 . TRBV9 CASSAPGGGEEKLFF TGTGCCAGCAGCGCGCCCGGGGGTGGGGAAGAAAAACTGTTTTTT
TRBJ2-3 . 13 TRBD2 TRBV5-4 CASSLAGVDTQYF TGTGCCAGCAGCTTAGCGGGAGTGGATACGCAGTATTTT
TRBJ1-1 . 16 TRBD1 TRBV9 CASSGQQTGVNTEAFF TGTGCCAGCAGCGGACAGCAGACAGGGGTGAACACTGAAGCTTTCTTT
TRBJ1-1 . 13 . TRBV6-5 CASSFLLDTEAFF TGTGCCAGCAGTTTTTTACTGGACACTGAAGCTTTCTTT
TRBJ2-7 once 18 . TRBV4-1 CASSQDLRGRGFSYEQYF TGCGCCAGCAGCCAAGATCTTAGGGGCAGGGGATTTTCCTACGAGCAGTACTTC
TRBJ1-2 . 11 . TRBV2 CASRTGLRYTF TGTGCCAGCAGGACAGGCCTGCGCTACACCTTC
TRBJ2-7 . 16 TRBD1 TRBV27 CASSLTGQGLAYEQYF TGTGCCAGCAGCCTCACCGGACAGGGGCTCGCCTACGAGCAGTACTTC
TRBJ2-7 . 16 . TRBV19 CASSRSQGQANYEQYF TGTGCCAGTAGTAGGTCTCAGGGTCAGGCAAATTACGAGCAGTACTTC
TRBJ1-1 . 13 . TRBV28 CASSPYDRSEAFF TGTGCCAGCAGTCCCTATGATCGCTCTGAAGCTTTCTTT
TRBJ1-1 . 16 . TRBV5-1 CASSLYRDNLNTEAFF TGCGCCAGCAGCTTGTACAGGGATAACTTGAACACTGAAGCTTTCTTT
TRBJ2-1 . 15 TRBD2 TRBV2 CASSTRLAGGTEQFF TGTGCCAGCAGTACCAGACTAGCGGGCGGAACTGAGCAGTTCTTC
TRBJ2-5 . 17 TRBD2 TRBV11-3 CASSLGGNSGNVETQYF TGTGCCAGCAGCTTAGGGGGTAATAGCGGGAACGTGGAGACCCAGTACTTC
TRBJ1-2 . 12 TRBD1 TRBV6-5 CASWQGAYGYTF TGTGCCAGCTGGCAGGGGGCGTATGGCTACACCTTC
TRBJ2-1 . 16 . TRBV7-2 CASSPSAGLEMGEQFF TGTGCCAGCAGCCCAAGCGCGGGCCTAGAGATGGGTGAGCAGTTCTTC
TRBJ2-7 . 15 TRBD1 TRBV5-1 CASSSQGSSSYEQYF TGCGCCAGCAGCTCACAGGGGTCCAGCTCCTACGAGCAGTACTTC
TRBJ2-1 . 13 TRBD2 TRBV30 CAWRTAGGPREFF TGTGCCTGGAGGACAGCGGGAGGGCCTCGGGAGTTCTTC
TRBJ2-7 . 15 . TRBV10-3 CAISEVGDTSYEQYF TGTGCCATCAGTGAAGTGGGAGACACCTCCTACGAGCAGTACTTC
TRBJ2-7 . 12 . TRBV27 CASSLQGFEQYF TGTGCCAGCAGTTTACAGGGGTTCGAGCAGTACTTC
TRBJ1-3 . 14 . TRBV4-3 CASSQGAAGNTIYF TGCGCCAGCAGCCAAGGGGCAGCTGGAAACACCATATATTTT
TRBJ2-2 once 15 . TRBV6-5 CASSYSFLNTGELFF TGTGCCAGCAGTTACTCGTTCCTGAACACCGGGGAGCTGTTTTTT
TRBJ2-1 . 14 . TRBV9 CASSASGGGNEQFF TGTGCCAGCAGCGCCAGCGGAGGCGGGAATGAGCAGTTCTTC
TRBJ2-1 . 15 . TRBV19 CASTPGSGFYNEQFF TGTGCCAGTACTCCTGGTAGCGGTTTCTACAATGAGCAGTTCTTC
TRBJ2-3 . 12 . TRBV30 CAWSPQTDTQYF TGTGCCTGGAGTCCCCAAACAGATACGCAGTATTTT
TRBJ2-1 . 15 TRBD1 TRBV11-2 CASSLEGQGYNEQFF TGTGCCAGCAGCTTAGAAGGACAGGGGTACAATGAGCAGTTCTTC
TRBJ2-7 . 14 . TRBV6-6 CASSYQRLPIEQYF TGTGCCAGCAGTTACCAGAGGCTCCCTATCGAGCAGTACTTC
TRBJ2-1 . 15 . TRBV30 CAWNEASTDYNEQFF TGTGCCTGGAATGAGGCGTCGACGGACTACAATGAGCAGTTCTTC
TRBJ1-5 few 13 . TRBV19 CASSIGPQQPQHF TGTGCCAGTAGTATTGGCCCTCAGCAGCCCCAGCATTTT
TRBJ1-2 . 15 . TRBV6-1 CASSGSGGLDGGYTF TGTGCCAGCAGTGGGTCGGGGGGCCTTGATGGGGGCTACACCTTC
TRBJ2-2 . 14 . TRBV30 CAWSTRRNTGELFF TGTGCCTGGAGTACTAGGAGGAACACCGGGGAGCTGTTTTTT
TRBJ2-5 . 14 TRBD1 TRBV9 CASSVRDRDETQYF TGTGCCAGCAGCGTCCGGGACAGGGATGAGACCCAGTACTTC
TRBJ1-1 once 14 . TRBV9 CASSVGPGYIEAFF TGTGCCAGCAGCGTAGGCCCAGGGTACATTGAAGCTTTCTTT
TRBJ2-5 . 14 . TRBV6-5 CASSPGGGIETQYF TGTGCCAGCAGCCCCGGCGGGGGCATTGAGACCCAGTACTTC